This paragraph reports one T cell receptor beta chain. As yet, its antigen is unknown. These data are taken from a study of OX40 agonist ivuxolimab in advanced cancers. Study-wide context: In this cohort, patients received ivuxolimab, an agonistic anti-OX40 (CD134) antibody.

The data were produced by immunoSEQ multiplex PCR, yet TCRdb's version contains in-frame clones alone and is incomplete. Counted here are some 100,000 clones, about 84% occurring once; the ten biggest clones make up around 5.9%. Study-wide results and limits: Several nonresponders also turned out to have low normalized T-cell clonal expansion. Clonal expansion by week 6 occurred in CD4+ and CD8+ blood T cells (at 0.1 to 3.0 mg/kg).

CDR3 size: 14 residues. The germline CDR1 and CDR2 sequences are SGHNT and YYREEE (reference sequence). Trimming at V came to 4 bases and at J to 2 bases, leaving 6 bases not matched to a gene. This sequence joins TRBV5-4 and TRBJ2-7; 7 nucleotides align to TRBD1. The sequencing used CD4+ or CD8+ T cells sorted from blood, collected in a trial of the OX40 agonist ivuxolimab. The receptor's source is an adult with an advanced solid tumor such as melanoma, head and neck, liver or kidney cancer. The DNA for the CDR3 is TGTGCCAGCAGCCCCTGGGACAGAACCTACGAGCAGTACTTC. It specifies CASSPWDRTYEQYF.